This TCR beta chain comes out of a study of siplizumab effects on memory and regulatory T cells. Points from the study as a whole: Siplizumab significantly brought down the alloreactive sequences that trace back to unstimulated CD4+ memory cells.

Clones were read by immunoSEQ multiplex PCR, and TCRdb kept only the in-frame ones, dropping some. This sample carries about 120,000 clones, roughly 94% of them seen once, and the ten largest clones take under 2%. V was clipped by 4 bases and J by 2 bases; unmatched bases: 10. The germline V gene has CDR1 SGHRS and CDR2 YFSETQ. The CDR3 contains 17 residues. This clone appeared a single time. The antigen is unknown. The clonotype originates from a human donor in good health. The sequencing sample was made of non-Treg CD4+ T cells sorted from blood. V gene TRBV5-1 combines with J gene TRBJ2-3; 10 nucleotides match TRBD1. The CDR3 sequence: CASSPGQGVKYTDTQYF. The CDR3 bases are TGCGCCAGCAGCCCTGGACAGGGGGTGAAGTACACAGATACGCAGTATTTT. The full variable domain, in which reference TRBV5-1 and TRBJ2-3 provide the parts outside the CDR3, is KAGVTQTPRYLIKTRGQQVTLSCSPISGHRSVSWYQQTPGQGLQFLFEYFSETQRNKGNFPGRFSGRQFSNSRSEMNVSTLELGDSALYLCASSPGQGVKYTDTQYFGPGTRLTVL.